This T cell receptor beta chain was retrieved from a study of blood T cell repertoires in COVID-19. The study recruited people aged roughly 18 to 89 years across more than 20 US areas. In assigning cohorts, the study relied on participant-reported clinical history. Recovered Cohort 3 donors showed two negative PCRs, clearance, or symptom resolution. Germline V gene sequence: CDR1 SQVTM, CDR2 ANQGSEA. There are 13 residues in the CDR3. Trimming took off 4 bases at V and 3 bases at J, with 12 bases between the two ends. Authors' data handling: Estimates of nucleated cell counts were drawn from the amplification of reference gene primers. TCRdb's table, derived via immunoSEQ multiplex PCR, lists solely in-frame clones and lacks some. D and trimming come from the DNA, and the V and J calls and clone size come from that table. The table shows 150,000 to 200,000 clones, with about 84% occurring only once.

The TCR was taken from a man aged 50 or older who had recovered from COVID-19. The sample comprised PBMCs or T cells enriched from blood (not recorded which). The V and J genes are TRBV29-1 and TRBJ1-2; D unclear. The CDR3 spells CSVGVGGDYGYTF. CDR3 bases: TGCAGCGTTGGAGTTGGCGGTGACTATGGCTACACCTTC.